Shown below are 17 T cell receptor beta chains from a single sample sequenced in a study of shared clonotypes between healthy human individuals. The protocol was immunoSEQ multiplex PCR, while the TCRdb copy is restricted to in-frame clones and leaves out a portion. The sample shows around 550,000 clones, approximately 95% of them seen only once. CD45RO-negative, CCR7-selected cells formed the naive CD8 fraction, which excluded terminally differentiated effector memory CD45RA+ cells. The sample consisted of naive CD8+ T cells sorted from blood. All receptors come from a woman aged 25 to 39 in good health.

This clone was detected once. The chain recombines TRBV7-8 with TRBJ2-7; 7 positions agree with TRBD1. V dropped 1 base and J dropped 3; count of bases not matched to a gene: 3. Germline assignment: CDR1 SGHVS and CDR2 FQNEAQ. The CDR3 has 14 residues. The DNA of the CDR3 is TGTGCCAGCAGCTTAGGGGGACAGCTCTACGAGCAGTACTTC. As protein: CASSLGGQLYEQYF. Variable domain in full (rest from reference TRBV7-8 and TRBJ2-7): GAGVSQSPRYKVAKRGQDVALRCDPISGHVSLFWYQQALGQGPEFLTYFQNEAQLDKSGLPSDRFFAERPEGSVSTLKIQRTQQEDSAVYLCASSLGGQLYEQYFGPGTRLTVT.

Notes on this clone: The same CDR3 also results from other DNA sequences found in this sample. V usage is TRBV5-1 and J usage is TRBJ2-3; no clear D gene. CDR3 length equals 14 residues. The germline gives CDR1 SGHRS, CDR2 YFSETQ. V lost 0 bases and J lost 2, with 7 bases in between. The CDR3 DNA reads as TGCGCCAGCAGCTTGGGACTCGTCACAGATACGCAGTATTTT. It yields the protein CASSLGLVTDTQYF.

CDR3 in amino acids: CASKVGRGAYEQYF. Written as DNA, the CDR3 is TGTGCCAGTAAAGTGGGGCGGGGAGCCTACGAGCAGTACTTC. This chain connects TRBV19 to TRBJ2-7; D is possibly TRBD2 (6 bases). The CDR3 is made up of 14 amino acids. Germline lookup yields CDR1 LNHDA and CDR2 SQIVND (reference sequence). With 7 bases removed from V and 2 bases from J, the gap between germline ends came to 15 bases.

In this sample, this clone turned up once. The chain carries TRBV15 and TRBJ2-3; 11 nucleotides agree with TRBD2. The CDR3 totals 17 residues. Germline loops: CDR1 LNHNV, CDR2 YYDKDF (reference sequence). J was trimmed by 4 bases and V by 0 bases; bases with no gene match: 6. As DNA, the CDR3 is TGTGCCACCAGCAGAGAGGCCCGGACTAGCGGGCCAGATACGCAGTATTTT. Protein product: CATSREARTSGPDTQYF.

This chain uses TRBV7-9 with TRBJ1-5; 10 bases map to TRBD1. This CDR3 has 15 amino acids. Germline-derived CDR1 and CDR2 are SEHNR and FQNEAQ (reference sequence). After removal of 3 bases from V and 6 bases from J, the junction contained 5 bases not matched to a gene. CDR3 amino acids: CASSFDDRGLQPQHF. CDR3 sequence (DNA): TGTGCCAGCAGCTTCGATGACAGGGGGCTTCAGCCCCAGCATTTT. Supplemented by reference TRBV7-9 and TRBJ1-5, the full variable domain reads DTGVSQNPRHKITKRGQNVTFRCDPISEHNRLYWYRQTLGQGPEFLTYFQNEAQLEKSRLLSDRFSAERPKGSFSTLEIQRTEQGDSAMYLCASSFDDRGLQPQHFGDGTRLSIL.

The J gene is TRBJ2-5, the V gene TRBV27, with a weak D call TRBD1 (6 bases). The CDR3 has 14 residues. Germline V gene sequence: CDR1 MNHEY, CDR2 SMNVEV (reference sequence). V lost 7 bases to trimming and J lost 1 base, with 13 bases between them. The CDR3 bases are TGTGCCAGCAACTTACAGGGCATCCAAGAGACCCAGTACTTC. Encoded protein: CASNLQGIQETQYF.

The V call is TRBV5-1, the J call TRBJ2-7; 7 bases align to TRBD2. The germline V gene has CDR1 SGHRS and CDR2 YFSETQ. V trimming: 1 base; J trimming: 0 bases; junction bases outside the gene matches: 7. The CDR3 spans 16 residues. The CDR3: CASSLRASGSSYEQYF. The CDR3 DNA is TGCGCCAGCAGCTTGCGGGCTAGCGGCTCCTCCTACGAGCAGTACTTC. Looking up the rest from reference TRBV5-1 and TRBJ2-7 gives the full variable domain: KAGVTQTPRYLIKTRGQQVTLSCSPISGHRSVSWYQQTPGQGLQFLFEYFSETQRNKGNFPGRFSGRQFSNSRSEMNVSTLELGDSALYLCASSLRASGSSYEQYFGPGTRLTVT.

The V call is TRBV28, the J call TRBJ2-1; D unresolved. The length of the CDR3 is 14 residues. V lost 5 bases and J 2 bases, leaving 10 bases between the germline ends. The germline V gene has CDR1 MDHEN and CDR2 SYDVKM. CDR3 residues: CASSIHKAYNEQFF. The CDR3 coding sequence is TGTGCCAGCAGTATACACAAAGCCTACAATGAGCAGTTCTTC. Using reference TRBV28 and TRBJ2-1 for the parts outside the CDR3, the full variable domain is DVKVTQSSRYLVKRTGEKVFLECVQDMDHENMFWYRQDPGLGLRLIYFSYDVKMKEKGDIPEGYSVSREKKERFSLILESASTNQTSMYLCASSIHKAYNEQFFGPGTRLTVL.

The gene calls are TRBV27 and TRBJ2-7; D unclear. The CDR3 is 13 amino acids. Per the germline V gene, CDR1 is MNHEY and CDR2 is SMNVEV (reference sequence). Deletions cut 6 bases from V and 2 bases from J, with 11 bases between. The CDR3 nucleotides are TGTGCCAGCAGCCCCCGGCCCCCCTACGAGCAGTACTTC. The encoded protein is CASSPRPPYEQYF.

The chain recombines TRBV6-6 with TRBJ2-2; 13 bases are a match to TRBD2. In germline, CDR1 is MNHNY, CDR2 SVGAGI (reference sequence). Germline trimming cut 5 bases from V and 6 bases from J; bases unmatched to any gene: 3. The CDR3 sequence is 15 residues long. CDR3 in amino acids: CASSQTSGRPGELFF. CDR3 DNA: TGTGCCAGCAGTCAGACTAGCGGGAGGCCCGGGGAGCTGTTTTTT.

J is TRBJ2-7 and V is TRBV6-6; TRBD2 aligns across 9 bases. V gave up 5 bases and J gave up 0 bases; unmatched junction bases: 5. This CDR3 spans 15 amino acids. CDR1 is MNHNY, CDR2 SVGAGI, per germline (reference sequence). The CDR3 loop is CASSPLAGHSYEQYF. The CDR3 nucleotides read TGTGCCAGCAGTCCCCTAGCGGGGCACTCCTACGAGCAGTACTTC.

The chain carries TRBV27 and TRBJ2-7; D not resolved. Trimming took off 8 bases at V and 6 bases at J, with 17 bases between the two ends. The germline CDR1 and CDR2 sequences are MNHEY and SMNVEV (reference sequence). The CDR3 sequence is 13 residues long. CDR3 coding DNA: TGTGCCAGCCAGGACCCGCCTCTTCCCGAGCAGTACTTC. It translates to CASQDPPLPEQYF.

V usage is TRBV7-8 and J usage is TRBJ2-7, with D possibly matching TRBD1 (5 bases). The germline CDR1 and CDR2 sequences are SGHVS and FQNEAQ. With 0 bases removed from V and 3 bases from J, the gap between germline ends came to 6 bases. This CDR3 has 13 amino acids. The CDR3 is CASSLAGHYEQYF. In DNA, the CDR3 is TGTGCCAGCAGCTTAGCAGGACACTACGAGCAGTACTTC.

The DNA of the CDR3 is TGTGCCAGCAGCTTAGAGGGGGCTGGGGAGACCCAGTACTTC. Translated: CASSLEGAGETQYF. The chain combines TRBV7-9 with TRBJ2-5; 7 bases are shared with TRBD1. This CDR3 is 14 amino acids long. Germline loops: CDR1 SEHNR, CDR2 FQNEAQ (reference sequence). V dropped 1 base and J dropped 5; count of bases not matched to a gene: 4.

V gene TRBV10-1 combines with J gene TRBJ2-2; D unresolved. Trimming shortened V by 7 bases and J by 4 bases, and 7 bases separated the two germline ends. The V gene's germline CDR1 is WNHNN and CDR2 SYGVQD (reference sequence). The CDR3 runs 12 residues. CDR3 coding DNA: TGCGCCAGCACCGGGTCCACCGGGGAGCTGTTTTTT. Translation gives CASTGSTGELFF.

The rearrangement joins TRBV7-9 to TRBJ1-4; possible D gene TRBD1, 5 bases. This CDR3 spans 14 amino acids. The V gene's germline CDR1 is SEHNR and CDR2 FQNEAQ (reference sequence). V lost 5 bases and J 6 bases, leaving 13 bases between the germline ends. DNA of the CDR3: TGTGCCAGCAGCCCTCGGATCAGGGATGAAAAACTGTTTTTT. Protein: CASSPRIRDEKLFF.

The chain has TRBV13 and TRBJ2-7; 9 bases are a match to TRBD2. J lost 0 bases, V lost 5 bases, and 2 bases had no gene match. The CDR3 runs 14 residues. CDR1 and CDR2 (germline): PRHDT, FYEKMQ (reference sequence). In DNA, the CDR3 is TGTGCCAGCAGCGAGACTAGCGGCTCCTACGAGCAGTACTTC. Translation: CASSETSGSYEQYF. Full variable domain (outside the CDR3, taken from reference TRBV13 and TRBJ2-7): AAGVIQSPRHLIKEKRETATLKCYPIPRHDTVYWYQQGPGQDPQFLISFYEKMQSDKGSIPDRFSAQQFSDYHSELNMSSLELGDSALYFCASSETSGSYEQYFGPGTRLTVT.